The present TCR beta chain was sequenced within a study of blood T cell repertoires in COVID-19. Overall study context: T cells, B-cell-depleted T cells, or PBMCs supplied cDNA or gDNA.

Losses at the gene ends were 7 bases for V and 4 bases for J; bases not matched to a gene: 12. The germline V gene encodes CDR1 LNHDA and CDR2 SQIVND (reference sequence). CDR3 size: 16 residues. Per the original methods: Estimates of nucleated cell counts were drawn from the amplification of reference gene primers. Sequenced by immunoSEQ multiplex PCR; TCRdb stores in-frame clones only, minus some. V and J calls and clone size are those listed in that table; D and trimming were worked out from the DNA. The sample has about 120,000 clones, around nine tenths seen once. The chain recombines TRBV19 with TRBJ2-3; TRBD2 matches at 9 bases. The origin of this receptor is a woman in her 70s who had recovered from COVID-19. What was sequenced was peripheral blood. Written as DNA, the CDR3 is TGTGCCAGTAAAAGACGAACTAGCGGGTTTTCAGATACGCAGTATTTT. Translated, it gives CASKRRTSGFSDTQYF.